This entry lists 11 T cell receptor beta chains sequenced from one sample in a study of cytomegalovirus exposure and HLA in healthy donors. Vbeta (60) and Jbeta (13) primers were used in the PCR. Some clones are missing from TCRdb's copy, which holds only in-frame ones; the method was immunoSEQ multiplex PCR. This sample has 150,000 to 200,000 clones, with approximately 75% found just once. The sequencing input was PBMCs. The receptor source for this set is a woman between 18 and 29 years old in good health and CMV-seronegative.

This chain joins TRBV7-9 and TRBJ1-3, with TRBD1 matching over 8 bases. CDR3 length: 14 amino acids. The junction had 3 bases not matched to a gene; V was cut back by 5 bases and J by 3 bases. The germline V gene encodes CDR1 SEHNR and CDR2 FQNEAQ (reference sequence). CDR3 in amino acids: CASSPGGLGNTIYF. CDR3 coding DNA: TGTGCCAGCAGCCCAGGGGGCCTTGGAAACACCATATATTTT.

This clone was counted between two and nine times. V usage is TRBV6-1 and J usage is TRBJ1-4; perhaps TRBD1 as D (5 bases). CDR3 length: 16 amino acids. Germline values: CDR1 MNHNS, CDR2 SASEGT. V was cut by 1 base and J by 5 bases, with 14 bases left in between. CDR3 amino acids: CASSEGQGAGNEKLFF. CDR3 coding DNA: TGTGCCAGCAGTGAAGGGCAAGGGGCCGGGAATGAAAAACTGTTTTTT.

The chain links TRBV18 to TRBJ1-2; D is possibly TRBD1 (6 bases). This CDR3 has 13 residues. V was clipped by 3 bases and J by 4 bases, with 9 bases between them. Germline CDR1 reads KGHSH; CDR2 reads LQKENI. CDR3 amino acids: CASSPGQSYGYTF. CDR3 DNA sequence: TGTGCCAGCTCACCCGGACAGAGCTATGGCTACACCTTC. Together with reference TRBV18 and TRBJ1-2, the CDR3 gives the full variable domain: NAGVMQNPRHLVRRRGQEARLRCSPMKGHSHVYWYRQLPEEGLKFMVYLQKENIIDESGMPKERFSAEFPKEGPSILRIQQVVRGDSAAYFCASSPGQSYGYTFGSGTRLTVV.

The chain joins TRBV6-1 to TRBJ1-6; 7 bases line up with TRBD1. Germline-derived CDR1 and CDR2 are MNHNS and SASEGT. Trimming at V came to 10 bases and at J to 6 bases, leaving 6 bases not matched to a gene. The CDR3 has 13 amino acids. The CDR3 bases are TGTGCCACCAGGAGGGACAGTAATTCACCCCTCCACTTT. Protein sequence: CATRRDSNSPLHF.

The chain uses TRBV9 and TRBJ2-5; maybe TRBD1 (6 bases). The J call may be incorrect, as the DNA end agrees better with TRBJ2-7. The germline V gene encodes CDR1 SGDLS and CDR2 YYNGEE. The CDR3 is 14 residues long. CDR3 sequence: CASSVAPSRGEQYF. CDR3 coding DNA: TGTGCCAGCAGCGTAGCCCCGAGCAGGGGCGAGCAGTACTTC.

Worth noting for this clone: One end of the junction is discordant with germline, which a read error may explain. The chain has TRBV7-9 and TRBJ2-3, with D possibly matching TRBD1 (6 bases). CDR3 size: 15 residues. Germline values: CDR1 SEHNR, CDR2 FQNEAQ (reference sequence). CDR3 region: CSSSLVLRGADTQYF. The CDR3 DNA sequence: TGTTCCAGCAGCTTGGTTCTCAGGGGAGCAGATACGCAGTATTTT.

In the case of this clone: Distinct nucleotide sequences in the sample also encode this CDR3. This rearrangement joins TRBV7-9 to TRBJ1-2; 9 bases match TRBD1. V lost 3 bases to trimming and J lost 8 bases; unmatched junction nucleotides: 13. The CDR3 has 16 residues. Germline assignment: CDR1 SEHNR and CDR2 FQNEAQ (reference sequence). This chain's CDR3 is CASSFETGTGKTGYTF. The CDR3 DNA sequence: TGTGCCAGCAGCTTTGAAACCGGGACAGGGAAGACCGGCTACACCTTC.

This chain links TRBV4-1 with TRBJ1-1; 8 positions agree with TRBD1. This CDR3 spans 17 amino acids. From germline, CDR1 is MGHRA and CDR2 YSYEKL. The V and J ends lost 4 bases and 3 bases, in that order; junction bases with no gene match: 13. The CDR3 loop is CASSPLGQGGYYTEAFF. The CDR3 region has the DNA TGCGCCAGCAGCCCCCTCGGACAGGGTGGATATTACACTGAAGCTTTCTTT.

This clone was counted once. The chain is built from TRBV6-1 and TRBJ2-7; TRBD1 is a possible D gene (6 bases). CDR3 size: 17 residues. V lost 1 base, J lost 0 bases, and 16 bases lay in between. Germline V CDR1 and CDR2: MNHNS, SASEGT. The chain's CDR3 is CASSEDPQGIPSYEQYF. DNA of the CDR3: TGTGCCAGCAGTGAAGACCCCCAGGGGATACCCTCCTACGAGCAGTACTTC.

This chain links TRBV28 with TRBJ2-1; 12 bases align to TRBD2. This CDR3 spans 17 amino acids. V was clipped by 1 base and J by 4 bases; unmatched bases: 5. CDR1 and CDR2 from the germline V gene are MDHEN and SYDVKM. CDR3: CASSLYRTSGTYNEQFF. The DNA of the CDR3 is TGTGCCAGCAGTTTATACCGGACTAGCGGGACATACAATGAGCAGTTCTTC.

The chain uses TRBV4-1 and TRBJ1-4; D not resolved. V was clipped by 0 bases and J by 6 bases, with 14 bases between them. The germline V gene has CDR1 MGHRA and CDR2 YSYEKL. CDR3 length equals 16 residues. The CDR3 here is CASSQDEFPGYEKLFF. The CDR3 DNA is TGCGCCAGCAGCCAAGATGAGTTTCCGGGTTATGAAAAACTGTTTTTT.